This T cell receptor (beta chain) is from a study of T cells in Graves' hyperthyroidism and ophthalmopathy (dated by TCRdb to 2018 to 2020). Broadly, across the study: Peripheral blood samples were taken at initial diagnosis, before any treatment was given. A discovery cohort of approximately 100 patients, about 40 with Graves' ophthalmopathy and approximately 60 with stable Graves' hyperthyroidism, was used to find distinguishing TCR V-J signatures. Prospective prediction of ophthalmopathy was tested in an independent validation cohort consisting of 18 hyperthyroidism patients and more than 15 patients who later progressed to ophthalmopathy. For training and testing, the approximately 97 patients in the discovery cohort were randomly divided in a 7:3 ratio. The study also compared thyroid tissue and blood T-cell repertoires from roughly 6 Graves' hyperthyroidism patients. Once sampling was done, hyperthyroidism patients were given methimazole at a starting dose of 30 mg daily, whereas ophthalmopathy patients were given high-dose intravenous methylprednisolone. The paper describes TCR Vbeta CDR3 sequencing of 130 to 150 peripheral blood samples, made up of approximately 40 ophthalmopathy patients, 70 to 75 hyperthyroidism patients and approximately 17 progressor patients.

Ophthalmopathy patients had moderately to severely active disease, with a Clinical Activity Score of 3 or more, a NOSPECS grade of 4 or more, and a disease duration of less than 3 months. Exclusion was applied to patients with uncontrolled infections, other autoimmune diseases, pregnancy or lactation. Clinical symptoms, serum thyroxine and TRAb, thyroid ultrasound, and orbital computed tomography formed the basis for the diagnoses. PBMCs were separated from 10 ml of fresh peripheral blood using Ficoll-Paque density gradient centrifugation. Total RNA was extracted with Trizol reagent, and quality was checked on an Agilent 2100 Bioanalyzer. This clonotype was recorded at least ten times. Its antigen remains undetermined. The input lacks base qualities; no much larger clone sits a single base away. General study outcomes and caveats: Most expanded thyroid clonotypes (frequency above 0.001) were also detected in blood, a finding suggesting that blood repertoires may reflect thyroid immune responses. During validation, the model predicted progression to ophthalmopathy a median of about 6.3 months ahead of onset, with approximately 71% sensitivity and roughly 72% specificity. No statistical method was used to fix the sample size in advance, and group allocation was not hidden from the investigators. A model built on a 13 V-J signature distinguished ophthalmopathy from stable hyperthyroidism, reaching 87.88% sensitivity and around 81% specificity in cross-validation and 80%/75% in testing.

TCR beta CDR3 regions were amplified from RNA transcripts. The TCR CDR3 was subjected to a first round of RT-PCR using the HTBI primer set and the Qiagen OneStep RT-PCR kit. Libraries were constructed in a second round of multiplex PCR, after which size selection and purification were carried out. Sequencing of the libraries was done on an Illumina HiSeq2000 using paired-end 100 bp reads. The paper's data handling went like this. SOAPnuke was used to process the raw data, with reads discarded if the reads contained adapters or uncalled bases, had a mean Phred below 15, or lacked an exact constant-primer or identifier match. COPE v1.2.5 was used to merge high-quality paired reads, and clonotypes were defined as unique nucleotide sequences. MiTCR v1.1 was used to align clonotypes to the IMGT TRBV, TRBD and TRBJ reference segments. The analysis was restricted to V-J combinations with a frequency above 0.0001, which together covered roughly 99% of the repertoires. The TCS score was defined as F50 (clonal expansion) divided by E x V (chaos), with BLOSUM62-based TCRdist calculated between CDR3 peptides within each V-J. Welch's t-statistics and random forest reduced roughly 530 V-J features to 10 to 15, which were used in a naive Bayes classifier (R e1071). The public reads were reanalyzed by TCRdb: fastp trimming at Q25, MiXCR alignment, in-frame beta chains only. Each record represents a unique CDR3 protein, reported with the most common genes and DNA among its rows. These V and J calls rely on TCRdb rather than the paper's analysis. A total of hundreds of thousands of distinct CDR3 sequences appear in this sample, around 15% of them only once. The ten largest clones add up to around 12% of the sample.

V sheds 5 bases and J sheds 4 bases, leaving 21 bases between their ends. CDR3 length: 16 amino acids, cysteine to phenylalanine. Only the CDR3 region is kept as DNA, spanning 48 bases read in frame from base 1. Source material: blood. This receptor was identified in a woman between 45 and 60 years old with Graves' ophthalmopathy. The receptor chain draws on TRBV12-3 or TRBV12-4 and TRBJ2-7; tentative D gene TRBD2, with 6 bases matching. This receptor has the CDR3 CASSRYPRLETYEQYF. The DNA sequence is TGTGCCAGCAGTCGTTACCCCAGACTAGAGACGTACGAGCAGTACTTC.